The 29 T cell receptor beta chains in this list originate from one sample, sequenced in a study of T-cell reconstitution after alpha-beta-depleted transplantation in children. Using unique molecular identifiers, the investigators prepared the TCRbeta library. TCRdb called the PCR reads again in MiXCR, with one record for every CDR3 protein. This sample carries some 550,000 distinct CDR3 sequences, 23% of them seen once, and the ten largest clones take over 12%. The source was PBMCs, mostly from graft donor cells, collected 360 days after TCRalphabeta/CD19-depleted stem cell transplant. The receptors were sampled from a boy in the first two years of life who had a stem cell transplant for acute myeloid leukemia, so the T cells may come from the graft donor.

This clonotype came up a few times. The gene calls are TRBV2 and TRBJ2-7, with D possibly matching TRBD2 (5 bases). The CDR3 totals 14 residues. Germline lookup yields CDR1 SNHLY and CDR2 FYNNEI. Deletions cut 6 bases from V and 0 bases from J, with 12 bases between. CDR3 sequence (DNA): TGTGCCAGCAGCGGGGTAGACTTCTCCTACGAGCAGTACTTC. Its translation: CASSGVDFSYEQYF.

This chain joins TRBV2 and TRBJ1-2; D is uncertain. Germline V gene data show CDR1 as SNHLY and CDR2 as FYNNEI. Trimming cost V 7 bases and J 4 bases, with 13 bases left between them. The CDR3 covers 13 residues. Here the CDR3 reads CASIDGPFYGYTF. DNA for the CDR3: TGTGCCAGCATTGATGGACCATTCTATGGCTACACCTTC.

This clonotype was observed at least ten times. This sequence joins TRBV20-1 and TRBJ1-2; maybe TRBD1 (5 bases). Trimming took 7 bases from V and 2 from J, leaving 11 bases between them. Per the germline V gene, CDR1 is DFQATT and CDR2 is SNEGSKA (reference sequence). The CDR3 totals 12 residues. CDR3 nucleotide sequence: TGCAGTGTAGAGACAGACAACTATGGCTACACCTTC. Translating it yields CSVETDNYGYTF.

The rearrangement uses TRBV20-1 and TRBJ1-1; D possibly corresponds to TRBD1 (5 bases). Germline CDR1 and CDR2: DFQATT and SNEGSKA (reference sequence). Trimming pared 1 base from V and 2 bases from J, leaving 14 bases between. There are 15 residues in the CDR3. The CDR3 region has the DNA TGCAGTGCTAGAGGGGGCACCGGGGTCAACACTGAAGCTTTCTTT. Translation gives CSARGGTGVNTEAFF.

This clonotype was counted only a few times. The chain links TRBV20-1 to TRBJ2-3, with TRBD2 as a possible D gene (5 bases). There are 12 residues in the CDR3. The germline CDR1 and CDR2 sequences are DFQATT and SNEGSKA (reference sequence). The germline V and J ends were trimmed by 7 bases and 3 bases, with 11 bases remaining between them. This chain's CDR3 is CSVAKMTDTQYF. The CDR3 coding sequence is TGCAGTGTAGCGAAAATGACAGATACGCAGTATTTT.

This clonotype was seen a single time. The rearrangement joins TRBV10-1 to TRBJ2-3; D not resolved. V shed 6 bases and J shed 3 bases, with 10 bases lying between them. The CDR3 length is 13 residues. The V gene's germline CDR1 is WNHNN and CDR2 SYGVQD (reference sequence). CDR3 amino acids: CASSPHTTDTQYF. CDR3 nucleotide sequence: TGCGCCAGCAGCCCGCATACAACAGATACGCAGTATTTT.

This clonotype was detected many times. The V and J genes are TRBV20-1 and TRBJ2-1; possibly TRBD1 for D (6 bases). CDR1 is DFQATT, CDR2 SNEGSKA, per germline (reference sequence). The CDR3 spans 15 residues. Deletions cut 3 bases from V and 1 base from J, with 13 bases between. CDR3 nucleotide sequence: TGCAGTGCTAGCGACAGGCAGACTTCCTACAATGAGCAGTTCTTC. As protein: CSASDRQTSYNEQFF.

This clonotype showed up many times. The chain has TRBV12-3 or TRBV12-4 and TRBJ2-3; D may correspond to TRBD1 or TRBD2 (6 bases each). The V end lost 5 bases, the J end lost 2 bases, and 11 bases lay between the germline ends. The CDR3 is 14 amino acids. CDR3 loop: CASSPGGDTDTQYF. CDR3 coding DNA: TGTGCCAGCAGTCCCGGGGGCGACACAGATACGCAGTATTTT.

This clonotype has a count of ten or more. This rearrangement joins TRBV20-1 to TRBJ2-5; 13 bases are a match to TRBD2. V was pared by 3 bases and J by 5 bases, with 9 bases of the junction left unmatched. The germline V gene encodes CDR1 DFQATT and CDR2 SNEGSKA (reference sequence). This CDR3 is built from 16 residues. The CDR3 coding sequence is TGCAGTGCTAGCCTCGGACTAGCGGGGGTTTGGGAGACCCAGTACTTC. Amino acids: CSASLGLAGVWETQYF.

The sample holds many counts of this clonotype. The chain has TRBV12-3 or TRBV12-4 and TRBJ2-5; TRBD1 matches at 10 bases. The CDR3 contains 13 residues. V trimming: 6 bases; J trimming: 4 bases; junction bases outside the gene matches: 2. The CDR3 DNA sequence: TGTGCCAGCAGGGGGACAGGGGCAGAGACCCAGTACTTC. It translates to CASRGTGAETQYF.

This clonotype showed up just once. V and J are TRBV28 and TRBJ1-3; 7 positions agree with TRBD1. The junction had 6 bases not matched to a gene; V was cut back by 6 bases and J by 4 bases. Germline lookup yields CDR1 MDHEN and CDR2 SYDVKM. CDR3 length: 14 residues. The CDR3 region has the DNA TGTGCCAGCAGCACCGACAGGGACGGAAACACCATATATTTT. It translates to CASSTDRDGNTIYF.

The rearrangement uses TRBV4-3 and TRBJ2-5; D remains unclear. V shed 0 bases and J shed 2 bases, with 10 bases lying between them. In germline, CDR1 is LGHNA, CDR2 YSLEER. The CDR3 is made up of 15 amino acids. CDR3 in DNA: TGCGCCAGCAGCCAAGATAGCCGGGTTCAAGAGACCCAGTACTTC. Protein product: CASSQDSRVQETQYF.

CDR3 loop: CASSNHGQAEAFF. CDR3 nucleotide sequence: TGCGCCAGCAGCAACCACGGACAGGCTGAAGCTTTCTTT. The rearrangement joins TRBV5-1 to TRBJ1-1; 7 bases map to TRBD1. Germline lookup yields CDR1 SGHRS and CDR2 YFSETQ. Unmatched junction bases numbered 6, after V lost 4 bases and J lost 6 bases. This CDR3 region has 13 residues.

Many counts were recorded for this clonotype. This chain links TRBV5-1 with TRBJ2-3; D call uncertain. The V gene lost 2 bases and the J gene lost 2 bases, with 9 bases spanning the gap. CDR1 is SGHRS and CDR2 is YFSETQ in the germline V gene. The CDR3 contains 14 residues. The DNA of the CDR3 is TGCGCCAGCAGCTTTGGGGAAGTCACAGATACGCAGTATTTT. It encodes CASSFGEVTDTQYF.

This rearrangement joins TRBV15 to TRBJ2-5; D not certain. Germline lookup yields CDR1 LNHNV and CDR2 YYDKDF (reference sequence). V was cut by 1 base and J by 0 bases, with 6 bases left in between. The CDR3 contains 14 residues. CDR3 residues: CATSRGRHQETQYF. The CDR3 bases are TGTGCCACCAGCAGAGGACGGCACCAAGAGACCCAGTACTTC.

The J gene is TRBJ1-1, the V gene TRBV12-3 or TRBV12-4; no clear D. CDR3 length: 14 residues. With 1 base removed from V and 1 base from J, the gap between germline ends came to 7 bases. CDR3 sequence (DNA): TGTGCCAGCAGTTTAGTGAGAGCGAACACTGAAGCTTTCTTT. The encoded protein is CASSLVRANTEAFF.

Many counts were recorded for this clonotype. This sequence joins TRBV5-5 and TRBJ2-1; TRBD2 matches at 12 bases. With 0 bases clipped from V and 6 bases from J, the junction kept 7 bases outside the gene matches. The CDR3 is made up of 17 amino acids. CDR1 is SGHKS and CDR2 is YYEKEE in the germline V gene (reference sequence). CDR3 DNA: TGTGCCAGCAGCTTGGCCGGGCTAGCGGGGGGGCCCAATGAGCAGTTCTTC. This gives the protein CASSLAGLAGGPNEQFF. The whole variable domain, filled in from reference TRBV5-5 and TRBJ2-1, reads DAGVTQSPTHLIKTRGQQVTLRCSPISGHKSVSWYQQVLGQGPQFIFQYYEKEERGRGNFPDRFSARQFPNYSSELNVNALLLGDSALYLCASSLAGLAGGPNEQFFGPGTRLTVL.

There are a few counts of this clonotype. The V call is TRBV28, the J call TRBJ1-5, with D hard to call. Germline assignment: CDR1 MDHEN and CDR2 SYDVKM. The CDR3 has 15 residues. V was shortened by 2 bases and J by 0 bases, with 8 bases between the two germline ends. The DNA of the CDR3 is TGTGCCAGCAGTTTACGCCAGCTTAGCAATCAGCCCCAGCATTTT. This gives the protein CASSLRQLSNQPQHF. Full variable domain (missing parts from reference TRBV28 and TRBJ1-5): DVKVTQSSRYLVKRTGEKVFLECVQDMDHENMFWYRQDPGLGLRLIYFSYDVKMKEKGDIPEGYSVSREKKERFSLILESASTNQTSMYLCASSLRQLSNQPQHFGDGTRLSIL.

This chain joins TRBV20-1 and TRBJ1-1, with TRBD1 as a possible D gene (5 bases). V was clipped by 3 bases and J by 1 base, with 15 bases between them. Germline V gene lookup returns CDR1 DFQATT and CDR2 SNEGSKA (reference sequence). The CDR3 sequence is 15 residues long. CDR3 in amino acids: CSARGITGPNTEAFF. DNA of the CDR3: TGCAGTGCTAGGGGAATAACAGGACCGAACACTGAAGCTTTCTTT.

This clonotype has only a few counts. The chain couples TRBV7-3 to TRBJ2-1; 10 bases line up with TRBD2. Germline V CDR1 and CDR2: SGHTA, FQGTGA. V was clipped by 1 base and J by 6 bases; unmatched bases: 3. The CDR3 spans 15 residues. CDR3 amino acids: CASSLRAGGPNEQFF. The CDR3 DNA sequence: TGTGCCAGCAGCTTAAGAGCGGGGGGGCCCAATGAGCAGTTCTTC. Full variable domain (missing parts from reference TRBV7-3 and TRBJ2-1): GAGVSQTPSNKVTEKGKYVELRCDPISGHTALYWYRQSLGQGPEFLIYFQGTGAADDSGLPNDRFFAVRPEGSVSTLKIQRTERGDSAVYLCASSLRAGGPNEQFFGPGTRLTVL.

V usage is TRBV11-2 and J usage is TRBJ2-1, with TRBD2 matching 14 bases. V lost 5 bases and J lost 3; bases outside the gene matches: 12. Germline V gives CDR1 SGHAT, CDR2 FQNNGV. The CDR3 spans 19 residues. CDR3 DNA: TGTGCCAGCAGCCTAATATCCACCGGACTAGCGGGGGGCTACAATGAGCAGTTCTTC. Amino acid sequence: CASSLISTGLAGGYNEQFF.

This clonotype was seen ten or more times. V is TRBV25-1 and J is TRBJ2-5, with D possibly being TRBD2 (5 bases). Trimming removed 1 base at V and 3 bases at J, with 12 bases between. Germline lookup yields CDR1 MGHDK and CDR2 SYGVNS. The CDR3 covers 15 residues. The CDR3 DNA is TGTGCCAGCAGTGAATCCCGGACTCCTGAAGAGACCCAGTACTTC. Amino acid sequence: CASSESRTPEETQYF.

This clonotype was seen at least ten times. V and J are TRBV28 and TRBJ2-3; D gene uncertain. V dropped 4 bases and J dropped 4 bases, with 15 bases sitting between them. This CDR3 is built from 15 residues. The germline V gene encodes CDR1 MDHEN and CDR2 SYDVKM. The CDR3 region is CASSSPLGRPDTQYF. The CDR3 DNA reads as TGTGCCAGCAGTTCTCCCCTCGGGCGCCCAGATACGCAGTATTTT.

This clonotype was observed at least ten times. The chain combines TRBV7-2 with TRBJ2-1, with 9 bases fitting TRBD2. V trimming: 4 bases; J trimming: 6 bases; junction bases outside the gene matches: 10. Germline V CDR1 and CDR2: SGHTA, FQGNSA. There are 16 residues in the CDR3. The DNA for the CDR3 is TGTGCCAGCAGCTGGATCGAGCGGGGGGCTTCCAATGAGCAGTTCTTC. As protein: CASSWIERGASNEQFF.

The chain uses TRBV6-1 and TRBJ2-7; tentative D call: TRBD1 (6 bases). The CDR3 has 13 residues. CDR1 and CDR2 from the germline V gene are MNHNS and SASEGT. V was clipped by 6 bases and J by 6 bases, with 15 bases between them. The CDR3 loop reads CASRTDRFGEQYV. In nucleotides, the CDR3 is TGTGCCAGCAGGACCGACAGGTTCGGCGAGCAGTACGTC.

The CDR3: CASSENSNQPQHF. CDR3 DNA sequence: TGCGCCAGCAGTGAGAATAGCAATCAGCCCCAGCATTTT. The J gene is TRBJ1-5, the V gene TRBV10-2; D is ambiguous. CDR1 is WSHSY, CDR2 SAAADI, per germline. The germline V and J ends were trimmed by 2 bases and 0 bases, with 2 bases remaining between them. The CDR3 has 13 amino acids.

This clonotype was counted at least ten times. The J gene is TRBJ2-3, the V gene TRBV29-1, with D possibly matching TRBD1 (6 bases). CDR1 SQVTM and CDR2 ANQGSEA come from the germline V gene. V lost 1 base to trimming and J lost 2 bases, with 10 bases between them. The CDR3 covers 14 residues. CDR3 nucleotides: TGCAGCGTTGAAGGGGGGCAGTTCACAGATACGCAGTATTTT. Its protein is CSVEGGQFTDTQYF.

This clonotype was seen a few times. The chain links TRBV7-2 to TRBJ1-5; a possible D gene is TRBD1 (5 bases). CDR1 and CDR2 (germline): SGHTA, FQGNSA. The CDR3 consists of 15 residues. With 1 base removed from V and 4 bases from J, the gap between germline ends came to 11 bases. The CDR3 DNA is TGTGCCAGCAGCTTAGGCTGGGGCGGAAATCAGCCCCAGCATTTT. This sequence encodes CASSLGWGGNQPQHF.

In DNA, the CDR3 is TGTGCCAGCAGCCGCAACGGAGTCCGGCAGTACGTC. It specifies CASSRNGVRQYV. The chain carries TRBV16 and TRBJ2-7; D call uncertain. Trimming stripped 4 bases from V and 9 bases from J, with 13 bases between. The germline CDR1 and CDR2 sequences are KGHSY and FQNENV. The CDR3 is 12 amino acids.